This T cell receptor (beta chain) was obtained from a study of cytomegalovirus exposure and HLA in healthy donors. Study context: In an early release, HLA-typed donors contributed tens of millions of unique TCR sequences. Study results and caveats: Cytomegalovirus-associated TCR beta chains were listed, numbering approximately 150. In an earlier analysis, in some 500 donors, most V segments appeared productive either ~90% or ~30% of the time.

Concerning this clone: The antigen remains unidentified.

The CDR3 has 18 residues. V lost 2 bases and J lost 5, with 22 bases in between. Germline CDR1 SEHNR, CDR2 FQNEAQ (reference sequence). PCR was performed using 60 Vbeta and 13 Jbeta primers. The table came from immunoSEQ multiplex PCR; TCRdb's copy has only in-frame clones and leaves some out. The data contain 150,000 to 200,000 clones, about 71% of them singletons. The source is a woman in her 40s in good health and CMV-seropositive. V usage is TRBV7-9 and J usage is TRBJ2-1; a possible D gene is TRBD1 (5 bases). The sequenced sample consisted of PBMCs. The CDR3 DNA is TGTGCCAGCAGCTTAAGGCCAGGGAATACGTACGAGAACAATGAGCAGTTCTTC. It specifies CASSLRPGNTYENNEQFF.